This TCR beta chain was identified during a study of technical replicates of blood from several donors. Measured with immunoSEQ multiplex PCR; TCRdb has only the in-frame clones, and not every one. The table shows about 70,000 clones, with around nine tenths occurring only once. The germline CDR1 and CDR2 sequences are MDHEN and SYDVKM. V was pared by 2 bases and J by 0 bases, with 6 bases of the junction left unmatched. This CDR3 comprises 16 residues. V gene TRBV28 combines with J gene TRBJ1-2, with 7 positions matching TRBD1. This TCR came from a human donor in good health. Sample: T cells isolated from PBMCs. The CDR3 loop reads CASSLRGRLANYGYTF. DNA for the CDR3: TGTGCCAGCAGTTTAAGGGGGCGGTTAGCTAACTATGGCTACACCTTC.